The rows below give T cell receptor beta chains drawn from one sample of a study of immune cell composition in non-small cell lung cancer. Libraries were prepared by immunoSEQ multiplex PCR; TCRdb keeps only in-frame clonotypes and omits some of them. The profile shows 2,200 or so clones, approximately 88% of them singletons. Sequenced: lung tumor tissue. All receptors come from a human donor with non-small cell lung cancer. Each CDR3 is given with its conserved first and last residue. Fields, in order: D gene, clone size, J gene, V gene, CDR3 DNA, CDR3 protein. A D gene is named only where the DNA matches it firmly. For some rows the clone size is stated as once, few or many, or as a class when expanded; others skip it.

NA	NA	TRBJ1-2	TRBV7-9	TGTGCCAGCAGCCCCGGACAGCTCTATGGCTACACCTTC	CASSPGQLYGYTF
NA	NA	TRBJ1-3	TRBV30	TGTGCCTGGAGTGTAAGACAGGTCTCTGGAAACACCATATATTTT	CAWSVRQVSGNTIYF
NA	NA	TRBJ2-2	TRBV28	TGTGCCAGCAGTTCGGATGCGGCGGGGAGTGGATCCGGGGAGCTGTTTTTT	CASSSDAAGSGSGELFF
NA	NA	TRBJ2-2	TRBV9	TGTGCCAGCAGCGCGGGACTTCCCGGGGCCCCCCTCGGGGAGCTGTTTTTT	CASSAGLPGAPLGELFF
NA	NA	TRBJ2-7	TRBV28	TGTGCCAGCAGCTATTTACTGGCTGGAGGGCAGAACTACGAGCAGTACTTC	CASSYLLAGGQNYEQYF
NA	NA	TRBJ1-1	TRBV2	TGTGCCAGCAATCGACAGATGAACACTGAAGCTTTCTTT	CASNRQMNTEAFF
NA	NA	TRBJ2-7	TRBV5-5	TGTGCCAGCAGCTTGGATCCCCCATACGAGCAGTACTTC	CASSLDPPYEQYF
NA	NA	TRBJ1-3	TRBV27	TGTGCCAGCAGTTCCCGACAGAGCTCTGGAAACACCATATATTTT	CASSSRQSSGNTIYF
TRBD1	NA	TRBJ2-2	TRBV10-3	TGTGCCATCGGACAGGGGGCAAGGAACGGGGAGCTGTTTTTT	CAIGQGARNGELFF
TRBD2	NA	TRBJ2-2	TRBV27	TGTGCCAGCAGTACCCGGACTAGATCGTGGACCGGGGAGCTGTTTTTT	CASSTRTRSWTGELFF
NA	NA	TRBJ2-3	TRBV11-2	TGTGCCAGCAGCTTAGTGGGAGGCGCAGATACGCAGTATTTT	CASSLVGGADTQYF
NA	once	TRBJ1-4	TRBV6-1	TGTGCCAGCAGTGACCTAACGGGGATTCGATTTTTT	CASSDLTGIRFF
NA	NA	TRBJ1-2	TRBV5-4	TGTGCCAGCAGCTGGGGCCGGAGGGCTAACTATGGCTACACCTTC	CASSWGRRANYGYTF
NA	once	TRBJ1-5	TRBV7-8	TGTGCCAGCAGCTTAGGCAGGGGCCTTAATCAGCCCCAGCATTTT	CASSLGRGLNQPQHF
NA	NA	TRBJ1-6	TRBV6-4	TGTGCCAGCAGTGACTCCCGGGGTTCACCCCTCCACTTT	CASSDSRGSPLHF
NA	NA	TRBJ2-5	TRBV12-5	TGTGCTAGTGGTTTGCCGGTTGGAGAGACCCAGTACTTC	CASGLPVGETQYF
NA	NA	TRBJ2-1	TRBV7-2	TGTGCCAGCAGCTTAGGGCAGGGAACCTACAATGAGCAGTTCTTC	CASSLGQGTYNEQFF
NA	NA	TRBJ2-1	TRBV7-2	TGTGCCAGCACCGCACTACAGGGTTCCTACAATGAGCAGTTCTTC	CASTALQGSYNEQFF
NA	NA	TRBJ2-1	TRBV5-1	TGCGCCAGCAGCCCTCCCGGGTCCTACAATGAGCAGTTCTTC	CASSPPGSYNEQFF
TRBD2	NA	TRBJ2-3	TRBV18	TGTGCCAGCTCACCCCCAGGGAGGGCCGGTGGAGGGACAGATACGCAGTATTTT	CASSPPGRAGGGTDTQYF
TRBD1	NA	TRBJ1-5	TRBV19	TGTGCCAGTAGTATAGTACAGGGGGGACAGCCCCAGCATTTT	CASSIVQGGQPQHF
NA	NA	TRBJ2-7	TRBV5-6	TGTGCCAGCAGACCCACGAGGCAGGGCCGATACGAGCAGTACTTC	CASRPTRQGRYEQYF
TRBD1	NA	TRBJ1-6	TRBV30	TGTGCCTGGAGTGGACAGGGGAACAATAATTCCCCCCTCCACTTT	CAWSGQGNNNSPLHF
TRBD2	NA	TRBJ2-7	TRBV28	TGTGCCAGCAGTTCCGAGCGGGAGTGGAACGAGCAGTACTTC	CASSSEREWNEQYF
NA	NA	TRBJ2-1	TRBV5-1	TGCGCCAGCAGCAGTGGACAGCCATACAATGAGCAGTTCTTC	CASSSGQPYNEQFF
NA	NA	TRBJ1-2	TRBV11-2	TGTGCCAGCAGCAACGGACAGATGGACTATGGCTACACCTTC	CASSNGQMDYGYTF
TRBD2	NA	TRBJ2-3	TRBV9	TGTGCCAGCAGCGTAGACGGGAGGCCCCCCACAGATACGCAGTATTTT	CASSVDGRPPTDTQYF
NA	NA	TRBJ2-3	TRBV28	TGTGCCAGCAGTTCCAGACTATACCTTCTTAGCACAGATACGCAGTATTTT	CASSSRLYLLSTDTQYF
NA	NA	TRBJ2-3	TRBV28	TGTGCCAGCAGTCTGCGGGCAGGGGGCACAGATACGCAGTATTTT	CASSLRAGGTDTQYF
NA	NA	TRBJ2-5	TRBV27	TGTGCCAGCAGTTCTTTAAACCAAGAGACCCAGTACTTC	CASSSLNQETQYF
TRBD2	NA	TRBJ2-3	TRBV4-1	TGCGCCAGCAGCCAAGGTGGGAGGCTAGCGGGGGCACAGGGCACAGATACGCAGTATTTT	CASSQGGRLAGAQGTDTQYF
TRBD1	once	TRBJ1-5	TRBV6-5	TGTGCCAGCATCGGGACAGGGGGCCAGCCCCAGCATTTT	CASIGTGGQPQHF
NA	NA	TRBJ1-5	TRBV6-4	TGTGCCAGCAGTGCAGAGACAGTTAGCAATCAGCCCCAGCATTTT	CASSAETVSNQPQHF
NA	NA	TRBJ2-5	TRBV11-2	TGTGCCAGCAGCTTAGGGGCCGCGGGGGCAGAGACCCAGTACTTC	CASSLGAAGAETQYF
TRBD1	NA	TRBJ2-4	TRBV28	TGTGCCAGCAGTTTGGCCGGGACAGGGTTATCGGCCAAAAACATTCAGTACTTC	CASSLAGTGLSAKNIQYF
TRBD2	NA	TRBJ2-1	TRBV30	TGTGCCTGGAGTGTTGGGACTAGCGGGCGATCGGAGCAGTTCTTC	CAWSVGTSGRSEQFF
TRBD2	NA	TRBJ2-1	TRBV19	TGTGCCAGTAGTCTCGGGACTAGCGGGAGGAATGAGCAGTTCTTC	CASSLGTSGRNEQFF
TRBD2	NA	TRBJ2-7	TRBV2	TGTGCCAGCAGGGGAGCGGGAGGTCTTTACGAGCAGTACTTC	CASRGAGGLYEQYF
TRBD1	NA	TRBJ1-5	TRBV19	TGTGCCAGTAGTACAAATGAGCCAGGGGGCGGCCAGCCCCAGCATTTT	CASSTNEPGGGQPQHF
NA	NA	TRBJ2-2	TRBV6-5	TGTGCCAGCAGTTACTCTGGGCAGTACACCGGGGAGCTGTTTTTT	CASSYSGQYTGELFF
NA	NA	TRBJ1-2	TRBV7-9	TGTGCCAGCAGCTTGGCCACAGATTATGGCTACACCTTC	CASSLATDYGYTF
NA	NA	TRBJ2-7	TRBV27	TGTGCCAGCAGTTCTAGGCGGGAGCAGTACTTC	CASSSRREQYF
NA	NA	TRBJ2-3	TRBV4-2	TGTGCCAGCAGCCTTCAGACCAGTGCAGGGGGGACAGATACGCAGTATTTT	CASSLQTSAGGTDTQYF
TRBD2	NA	TRBJ2-1	TRBV28	TGTGCCAGCAGTTCCCCGGGAGCGGGAGGGTACAATGAGCAGTTCTTC	CASSSPGAGGYNEQFF